The clone carrying this T cell receptor (beta chain) occurred a few times. The PCR used 60 Vbeta and 13 Jbeta primers. Clones were sequenced by immunoSEQ multiplex PCR, and TCRdb holds only the in-frame ones, with some missing. The table records around 69,000 clones, around 70% of them present only once. The record originates from a study of cytomegalovirus exposure and HLA in healthy donors. CDR1 is MNHEY and CDR2 is SVGAGI in the germline V gene. The CDR3 consists of 13 residues. Trimming took 4 bases from V and 8 from J, leaving 14 bases between them. The TCR sequence derives from a man between 35 and 55 years old in good health and CMV-seropositive. The rearrangement joins TRBV6-5 to TRBJ1-2, with D perhaps TRBD1 (6 bases). The sample taken for sequencing was PBMCs. This CDR3 reads CASSSDSQGGYTF. CDR3 DNA sequence: TGTGCCAGCAGTTCGGACAGCCAGGGGGGCTACACCTTC.